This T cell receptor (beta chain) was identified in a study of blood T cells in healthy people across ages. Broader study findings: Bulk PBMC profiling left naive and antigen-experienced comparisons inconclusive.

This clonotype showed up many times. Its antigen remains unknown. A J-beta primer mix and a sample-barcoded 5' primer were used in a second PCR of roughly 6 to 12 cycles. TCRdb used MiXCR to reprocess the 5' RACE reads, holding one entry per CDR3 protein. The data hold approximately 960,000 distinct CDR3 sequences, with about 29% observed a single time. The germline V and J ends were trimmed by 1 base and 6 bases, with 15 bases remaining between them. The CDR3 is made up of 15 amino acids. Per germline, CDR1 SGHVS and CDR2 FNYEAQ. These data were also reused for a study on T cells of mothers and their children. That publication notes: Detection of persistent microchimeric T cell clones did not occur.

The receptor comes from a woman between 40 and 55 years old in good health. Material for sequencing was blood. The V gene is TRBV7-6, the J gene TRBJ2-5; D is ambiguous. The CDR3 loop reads CASSLVVLGRKTQYF. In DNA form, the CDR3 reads TGTGCCAGCAGCTTAGTCGTTCTGGGCAGGAAGACCCAGTACTTC.